This TCR beta chain was documented in a study of radiation and T cells in renal cell carcinoma. At the level of the study: Nephrectomy followed 15 Gy stereotactic body radiation by 4 weeks.

Sequencing was performed with immunoSEQ multiplex PCR; in TCRdb, only in-frame clones are kept and a portion is missing. Among roughly 100,000 clones listed, roughly four fifths were seen once. Time point of the sample: baseline pretreatment blood. Regarding treatment: 15 Gy SBRT to primary tumor, nephrectomy 4 weeks later. This clone has only a few counts. The length of the CDR3 is 13 residues. Trimming shortened V by 4 bases and J by 1 base, and 7 bases separated the two germline ends. Germline V CDR1 and CDR2: SNHLY, FYNNEI. The clonotype originates from a man aged 55 to 70 with renal cell carcinoma. V and J are TRBV2 and TRBJ1-1; D not resolved. The sample was blood, taken from a patient whose treatment included radiotherapy and nephrectomy. Here the CDR3 DNA reads TGTGCCAGCAGTGCTACAGCGAACACTGAAGCTTTCTTT. It translates to CASSATANTEAFF.